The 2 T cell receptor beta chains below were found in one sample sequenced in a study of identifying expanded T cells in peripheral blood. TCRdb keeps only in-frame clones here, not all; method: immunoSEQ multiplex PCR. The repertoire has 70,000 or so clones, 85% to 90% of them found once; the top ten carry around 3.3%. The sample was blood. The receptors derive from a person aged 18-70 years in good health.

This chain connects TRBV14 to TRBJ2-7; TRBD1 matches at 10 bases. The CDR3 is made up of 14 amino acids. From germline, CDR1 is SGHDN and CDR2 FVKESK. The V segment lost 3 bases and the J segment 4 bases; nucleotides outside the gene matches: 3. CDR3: CASSQGQGRYEQYF. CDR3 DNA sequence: TGTGCCAGCAGCCAGGGACAGGGGAGGTACGAGCAGTACTTC.

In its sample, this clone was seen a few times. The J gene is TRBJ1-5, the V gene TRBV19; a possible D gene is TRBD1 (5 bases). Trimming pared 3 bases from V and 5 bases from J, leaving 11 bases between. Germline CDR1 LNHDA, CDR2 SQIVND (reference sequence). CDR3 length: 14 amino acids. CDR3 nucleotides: TGTGCCAGTAGTATCACGGCAGGGTATCAGCCCCAGCATTTT. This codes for CASSITAGYQPQHF.